This TCR beta chain was captured by sequencing in a study of T cells after yellow fever vaccination. This clonotype showed up just a few times. The antigen is unknown. A single record per CDR3 protein comes from TCRdb applying MiXCR to the 5' RACE reads. The table shows 350,000 to 450,000 distinct CDR3 sequences, with roughly 6.2% occurring only once. Study-level points and caveats: Clonotypes found in both CD4 and CD8 compartments made up a small share. Sorted repertoires could include abundant contaminating clonotypes from bulk cells. Reappearing after the booster were most of the clones from primary vaccination (less than 98% CD4, 88% CD8). Though weaker, the secondary response peaked faster, on day 5 versus 15.

The CDR3 contains 13 residues. Germline assignment: CDR1 SGHTA and CDR2 FQGNSA. The ends were cut back, 5 bases at V and 5 bases at J, with 11 bases in the middle. The receptor was derived from a man younger than 45 who received the YFV17D yellow fever vaccine. The chain employs TRBV7-2 and TRBJ2-3; D call uncertain. This material consisted of PBMCs, taken 5 days after the yellow fever booster vaccination. The CDR3 here is CASSLRRRDTQYF. DNA for the CDR3: TGTGCCAGCAGCCTCCGACGGAGAGATACGCAGTATTTT.